Described below is a single T cell receptor beta chain sequence and its context. Its antigen is not identified. A much larger clone lies a single base off, so this may be a read error. Template switching supplied a universal primer site; unique molecular identifiers were carried on the cDNA. TCRdb reanalysed the 5' RACE reads using MiXCR and keeps one entry per CDR3 protein. This sample has 1.5 million or so distinct CDR3 sequences, with under 35% found just once. Germline values: CDR1 SQVTM, CDR2 ANQGSEA. This CDR3 region has 14 residues. J lost 11 bases, V lost 6 bases, and 17 bases had no gene match. The data are from a study of identical twins. Study outcomes and limitations: Alpha sequences that were out-of-frame and twin-shared showed an excess of low generation probability. Invariant MAIT and iNKT cells are populations that could partly confound zero-insertion analyses. Insertions were reduced in abundant cord blood beta clonotypes but not in memory repertoires.

This clonotype originated in a newborn girl in good health. This chain uses TRBV29-1 with TRBJ2-5, with 8 bases that match TRBD1. Source material: cord blood. The CDR3 here is CSVHRTGSYNEQYF. CDR3 coding DNA: TGCAGCGTACACAGGACAGGGAGCTACAATGAGCAGTACTTC.